The rows below give T cell receptor beta chains drawn from one sample of a study of shared clonotypes between healthy human individuals. TCRdb's table, derived via immunoSEQ multiplex PCR, lists solely in-frame clones and lacks some. The sample contains approximately 650,000 clones, about 95% of which appear only once. The sample taken for sequencing was naive CD8+ T cells sorted from blood. The receptors were sampled from a woman in her thirties in good health. Each CDR3 is given with its conserved first and last residue. A D gene is named only where the DNA matches it firmly. The size field is filled for only some rows; it gives once, few, many or a size class.

v_call,j_call,d_call,clone_size,cdr3_aa,cdr3_nt
TRBV4-1,TRBJ1-5,-,-,CASSQMTGSKPQHF,TGCGCCAGCAGCCAAATGACAGGTTCGAAGCCCCAGCATTTT
TRBV11-2,TRBJ1-1,-,-,CASSLGGGSQTEAFF,TGTGCCAGCAGCTTAGGGGGGGGGTCGCAGACTGAAGCTTTCTTT
TRBV7-9,TRBJ2-3,TRBD2,-,CASRGLAGEPDTQYF,TGTGCCAGCAGGGGGCTAGCGGGAGAACCAGATACGCAGTATTTT
TRBV28,TRBJ1-6,-,-,CASSLTGYNSPLHF,TGTGCCAGCAGTTTGACAGGCTATAATTCACCCCTCCACTTT
TRBV5-4,TRBJ2-3,-,-,CASSHPSTQYF,TGTGCCAGCAGCCACCCGAGTACGCAGTATTTT
TRBV11-2,TRBJ2-5,TRBD1,-,CASSSLGTEETQYF,TGTGCCAGCAGCTCCTTGGGGACAGAAGAGACCCAGTACTTC
TRBV28,TRBJ2-1,TRBD2,once,CASSHIAWREVSTHEQFF,TGTGCCAGCAGTCACATCGCCTGGCGGGAGGTGTCTACACATGAGCAGTTCTTC
TRBV6-7,TRBJ2-2,TRBD2,-,CASNPPSGRGTGELFF,TGTGCCAGCAACCCTCCTAGCGGGAGAGGCACCGGGGAGCTGTTTTTT
TRBV19,TRBJ2-3,TRBD2,-,CASTGISGSTDTQYF,TGTGCCAGTACGGGGATTAGCGGGAGCACAGATACGCAGTATTTT
TRBV6-1,TRBJ2-2,-,-,CASSEWHFRNTGELFF,TGTGCCAGCAGTGAATGGCACTTCAGAAACACCGGGGAGCTGTTTTTT
TRBV19,TRBJ2-1,-,-,CASAGGGVPLPEQFF,TGTGCCAGTGCTGGGGGCGGGGTGCCCCTCCCGGAGCAGTTCTTC
TRBV28,TRBJ2-2,TRBD2,-,CASSHRLAENTGELFF,TGTGCCAGCAGTCACAGACTAGCAGAGAACACCGGGGAGCTGTTTTTT
TRBV7-9,TRBJ1-2,-,-,CASSSAQDSYGYTF,TGTGCCAGCAGCTCCGCACAGGACAGCTATGGCTACACCTTC
TRBV5-6,TRBJ2-7,-,-,CASSLGGGSEQYF,TGTGCCAGCAGCCTAGGTGGGGGTTCCGAGCAGTACTTC
TRBV9,TRBJ1-1,-,-,CASSVVTTAEAFF,TGTGCCAGCAGCGTAGTAACAACCGCTGAAGCTTTCTTT
TRBV27,TRBJ1-5,-,-,CASRPFGRYSNQPQHF,TGTGCCAGCAGGCCATTTGGACGGTATAGCAATCAGCCCCAGCATTTT
TRBV5-4,TRBJ2-5,-,-,CASSLESTETQYF,TGTGCCAGCAGCTTGGAAAGTACAGAGACCCAGTACTTC
TRBV5-6,TRBJ1-2,-,-,CASSLNQGGYGYTF,TGTGCCAGCAGCTTGAACCAGGGAGGCTATGGCTACACCTTC
TRBV28,TRBJ2-7,TRBD2,once,CATGLALSYEQYF,TGTGCCACCGGACTAGCGTTGTCCTACGAGCAGTACTTC
TRBV11-2,TRBJ2-3,-,once,CASSLTGTSTDTQYF,TGTGCCAGCAGCTTGACAGGGACTAGCACAGATACGCAGTATTTT
TRBV28,TRBJ1-2,-,-,CASSSTGIDTF,TGTGCCAGCAGTTCTACAGGTATCGACACCTTC
TRBV2,TRBJ2-7,-,-,CASSEAGGEVGEQYF,TGTGCCAGCAGTGAAGCGGGCGGGGAGGTGGGGGAGCAGTACTTC
TRBV28,TRBJ1-3,-,-,CASGSSRASGNTIYF,TGTGCCAGCGGTTCTTCGCGGGCCTCTGGAAACACCATATATTTT
TRBV4-1,TRBJ2-7,-,-,CASSRGQSSDEQYF,TGCGCCAGCAGCCGCGGACAGTCTTCTGACGAGCAGTACTTC
TRBV2,TRBJ2-5,-,-,CASGGIGQETQYF,TGTGCCAGTGGGGGAATAGGCCAAGAGACCCAGTACTTC
TRBV6-4,TRBJ1-2,TRBD1,once,CASSEGDRGRNGYTF,TGTGCCAGCAGTGAAGGGGACAGGGGGCGTAATGGCTACACCTTC
TRBV6-1,TRBJ2-3,TRBD2,-,CASSDDAGAADTQYF,TGTGCCAGCAGTGACGATGCGGGAGCGGCAGATACGCAGTATTTT
TRBV2,TRBJ1-4,-,-,CASRGGTNEKLFF,TGTGCCAGCAGGGGCGGAACTAATGAAAAACTGTTTTTT
TRBV4-1,TRBJ2-1,-,-,CASSQAVYNEQFF,TGCGCCAGCAGCCAAGCTGTTTACAATGAGCAGTTCTTC
TRBV2,TRBJ2-7,TRBD1,-,CASSDTGGLGEQYF,TGTGCCAGCAGTGACACAGGGGGCCTTGGAGAGCAGTACTTC
TRBV9,TRBJ2-7,-,-,CASSVGNSYYEQYF,TGTGCCAGCAGCGTGGGGAACAGTTACTACGAGCAGTACTTC
TRBV28,TRBJ2-1,TRBD1,-,CASRAGTVNEQFF,TGTGCCAGCAGAGCCGGGACAGTGAATGAGCAGTTCTTC
TRBV14,TRBJ1-1,-,-,CASSQGRGAIEAFF,TGTGCCAGCAGCCAAGGACGGGGCGCCATCGAAGCTTTCTTT
TRBV5-1,TRBJ2-2,TRBD2,-,CASSTQREYPGELFF,TGCGCCAGCAGTACGCAGCGGGAGTACCCCGGGGAGCTGTTTTTT
TRBV27,TRBJ2-1,TRBD2,-,CASSEGTSAFNEQFF,TGTGCCAGCAGTGAAGGGACTAGCGCCTTCAATGAGCAGTTCTTC
TRBV27,TRBJ1-1,-,-,CASSLSIGATEAFF,TGTGCCAGCAGTTTATCTATAGGGGCGACTGAAGCTTTCTTT
TRBV27,TRBJ1-1,-,-,CASYTGNTEAFF,TGTGCCAGTTATACAGGGAACACTGAAGCTTTCTTT
TRBV28,TRBJ2-5,-,-,CASSLYPTSTQETQYF,TGTGCCAGCAGTTTATACCCGACTAGTACCCAAGAGACCCAGTACTTC
TRBV28,TRBJ1-1,-,-,CASRPVMNTEAFF,TGTGCCAGCAGACCTGTCATGAACACTGAAGCTTTCTTT
TRBV4-1,TRBJ2-2,TRBD1,once,CASSQDSLRGPTGELFF,TGCGCCAGCAGCCAAGACAGCTTAAGGGGGCCCACCGGGGAGCTGTTTTTT
TRBV19,TRBJ1-2,-,-,CASSEINNYGYTF,TGTGCCAGTAGTGAAATAAATAACTATGGCTACACCTTC
TRBV25-1,TRBJ2-7,-,-,CASKDGEQYF,TGTGCCAGCAAAGACGGCGAGCAGTACTTC
TRBV13,TRBJ2-3,-,-,CASSTTNTDTQYF,TGTGCCAGCAGCACAACGAACACAGATACGCAGTATTTT
TRBV5-6,TRBJ2-3,-,-,CASSAGADTQYF,TGTGCCAGCAGTGCCGGCGCAGATACGCAGTATTTT